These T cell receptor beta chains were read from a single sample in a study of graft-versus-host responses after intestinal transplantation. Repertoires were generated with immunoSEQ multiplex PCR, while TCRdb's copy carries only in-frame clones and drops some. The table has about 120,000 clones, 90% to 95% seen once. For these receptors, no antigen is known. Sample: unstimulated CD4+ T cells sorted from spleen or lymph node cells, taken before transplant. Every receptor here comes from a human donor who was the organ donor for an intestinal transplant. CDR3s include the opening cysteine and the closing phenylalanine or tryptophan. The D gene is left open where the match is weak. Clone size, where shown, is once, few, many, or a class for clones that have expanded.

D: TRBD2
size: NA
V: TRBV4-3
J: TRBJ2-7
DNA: TGCGCCAGCAGCCAAGATAGAAATAGCGGGAGACACGAGCAGTACTTC
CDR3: CASSQDRNSGRHEQYF

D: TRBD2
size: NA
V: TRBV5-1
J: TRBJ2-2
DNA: TGCGCCAGCAGCTTGGGACTAGCGGCCGGGGAGCTGTTTTTT
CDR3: CASSLGLAAGELFF

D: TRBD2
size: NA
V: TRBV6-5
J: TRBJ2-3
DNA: TGTGCCAGCAGTTACTCGACGGGAGGGCCCTCAGATACGCAGTATTTT
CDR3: CASSYSTGGPSDTQYF

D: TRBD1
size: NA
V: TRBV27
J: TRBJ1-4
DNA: TGTGCCAGCAGTTCGGGACAGGGTGAAAAACTGTTTTTT
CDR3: CASSSGQGEKLFF

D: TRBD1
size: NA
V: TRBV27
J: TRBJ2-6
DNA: TGTGCCAGCAGTCCAAGAGGACAGGGCCTCTCTCATTCTGGGGCCAACGTCCTGACTTTC
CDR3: CASSPRGQGLSHSGANVLTF

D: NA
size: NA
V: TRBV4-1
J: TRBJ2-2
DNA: TGCGCCAGCAGCCAATTAGGGTTGGCCGGGGAGCTGTTTTTT
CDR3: CASSQLGLAGELFF

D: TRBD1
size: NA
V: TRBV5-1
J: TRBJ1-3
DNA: TGCGCCAGCAGCTCTGACAGGGTGAAGACTGGAAACACCATATATTTT
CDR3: CASSSDRVKTGNTIYF

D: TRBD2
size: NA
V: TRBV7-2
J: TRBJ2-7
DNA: TGTGCCAGCAGCTTTAGCGGGGCCTACGAGCAGTACTTC
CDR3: CASSFSGAYEQYF

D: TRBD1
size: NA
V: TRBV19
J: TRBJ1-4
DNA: TGTGCCAGTAGTATCTCGGCAGGGGGAAGGGAAAAACTGTTTTTT
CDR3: CASSISAGGREKLFF

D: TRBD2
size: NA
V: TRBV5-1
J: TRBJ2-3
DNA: TGCGCCAGCAGTCATAGCGGGAGAACCCCAGATACGCAGTATTTT
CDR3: CASSHSGRTPDTQYF

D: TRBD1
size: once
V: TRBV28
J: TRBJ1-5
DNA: TGTGCCAGCAGGCGGACAGGGACCTTTTCATCCCAGCATTTT
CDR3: CASRRTGTFSSQHF

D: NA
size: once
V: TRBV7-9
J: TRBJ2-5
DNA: TGTGCCAGCAGCTTTACTGCAGAGACCCAGTACTTC
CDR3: CASSFTAETQYF

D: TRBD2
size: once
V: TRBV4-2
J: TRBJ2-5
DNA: TGTGCCAGCAGCCAAGATCAGGTCCCTCGCGGGAGGGAGGAGACCCAGTACTTC
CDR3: CASSQDQVPRGREETQYF

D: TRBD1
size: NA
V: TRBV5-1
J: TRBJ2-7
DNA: TGCGCCAGCACGCAGGGGGAAGTAAATGTTTTGTACTTC
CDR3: CASTQGEVNVLYF

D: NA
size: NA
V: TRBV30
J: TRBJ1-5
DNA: TGTGCCTGGACCAGGGAAAGAGGCAATCAGCCCCAGCATTTT
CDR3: CAWTRERGNQPQHF

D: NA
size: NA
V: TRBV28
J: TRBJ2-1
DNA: TGTGCCAGCAGCCGCCATAGCGGTTACAATGAGCAGTTCTTC
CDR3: CASSRHSGYNEQFF

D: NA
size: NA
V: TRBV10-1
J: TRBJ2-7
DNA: TGCGCCAGCAGTGAGTCGAGGCTGGCGGGGAAGCAGTACTTC
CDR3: CASSESRLAGKQYF

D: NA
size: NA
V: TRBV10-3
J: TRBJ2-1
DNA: TGTGCCATCAGTGACCAGGGAGGCCTTTCCTACAATGAGCAGTTCTTC
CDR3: CAISDQGGLSYNEQFF

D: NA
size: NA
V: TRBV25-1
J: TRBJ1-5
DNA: TGTGCCAGCAGTGAGTCCGGGAGCGGCAATCAGCCCCAGCATTTT
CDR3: CASSESGSGNQPQHF

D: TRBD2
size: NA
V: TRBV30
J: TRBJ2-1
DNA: TGTGCCTGGAGTGTAGGGCTAGCGGGAGATGAGCAGTTCTTC
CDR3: CAWSVGLAGDEQFF

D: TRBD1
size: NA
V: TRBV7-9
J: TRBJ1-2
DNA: TGTGCCAGCACCGACGACCTAGGACAGGGCTATGGCTACACCTTC
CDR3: CASTDDLGQGYGYTF

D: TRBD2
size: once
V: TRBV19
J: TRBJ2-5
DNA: TGTGCCAGTAGACGGACTAGCGGTAATCCCCAAGAGACCCAGTACTTC
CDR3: CASRRTSGNPQETQYF